Shown below are 20 T cell receptor beta chains from a single sample sequenced in a study of OX40 agonist ivuxolimab in advanced cancers. The table came from immunoSEQ multiplex PCR; TCRdb's copy has only in-frame clones and leaves some out. The top ten clones hold around 5% of a sample with about 70,000 clones, about three quarters of them seen once. Sequenced here: CD4+ or CD8+ T cells sorted from blood, sampled in a trial of the OX40 agonist ivuxolimab. These receptors came from an adult with an advanced solid tumor such as melanoma, head and neck, liver or kidney cancer.

The chain joins TRBV7-3 to TRBJ1-1; the D is unclear. CDR3 length equals 16 residues. Germline V gene lookup returns CDR1 SGHTA and CDR2 FQGTGA. V lost 5 bases, J lost 0 bases, and 16 bases lay in between. The CDR3 reads CASSPAGGSLNTEAFF. The DNA for the CDR3 is TGTGCCAGCAGCCCCGCTGGTGGCAGCTTGAACACTGAAGCTTTCTTT. Drawing the rest from reference TRBV7-3 and TRBJ1-1, the complete variable domain is GAGVSQTPSNKVTEKGKYVELRCDPISGHTALYWYRQSLGQGPEFLIYFQGTGAADDSGLPNDRFFAVRPEGSVSTLKIQRTERGDSAVYLCASSPAGGSLNTEAFFGQGTRLTVV.

V gene TRBV6-1 combines with J gene TRBJ2-7; 8 bases fit TRBD2. V was pared by 6 bases and J by 5 bases, with 9 bases of the junction left unmatched. Germline CDR1 is MNHNS and CDR2 is SASEGT. The CDR3 is 14 amino acids. The CDR3 sequence is CASRNSGSPHEQYF. The CDR3 nucleotides are TGTGCCAGCAGGAACAGCGGGAGTCCCCACGAGCAGTACTTC.

The chain combines TRBV7-2 with TRBJ1-1; D possibly corresponds to TRBD1 (5 bases). Trimming cost V 1 base and J 6 bases, with 9 bases left between them. Germline V gene lookup returns CDR1 SGHTA and CDR2 FQGNSA. The CDR3 extends over 13 amino acids. CDR3 region: CASSLVRVSEAFF. CDR3 coding DNA: TGTGCCAGCAGCTTAGTCAGGGTCTCTGAAGCTTTCTTT.

The chain is built from TRBV7-3 and TRBJ2-1, with 9 positions matching TRBD2. Germline V gives CDR1 SGHTA, CDR2 FQGTGA. Unmatched junction bases numbered 8, after V lost 5 bases and J lost 0 bases. The CDR3 has 17 amino acids. The CDR3 DNA sequence: TGTGCCAGCAGCCCCCCAGGGACTAGCCTCTCCTACAATGAGCAGTTCTTC. Translation gives CASSPPGTSLSYNEQFF. Variable domain in full (rest from reference TRBV7-3 and TRBJ2-1): GAGVSQTPSNKVTEKGKYVELRCDPISGHTALYWYRQSLGQGPEFLIYFQGTGAADDSGLPNDRFFAVRPEGSVSTLKIQRTERGDSAVYLCASSPPGTSLSYNEQFFGPGTRLTVL.

The chain carries TRBV18 and TRBJ2-5, with 7 bases fitting TRBD1. J was trimmed by 5 bases and V by 0 bases; bases with no gene match: 6. This CDR3 has 15 residues. The germline V gene has CDR1 KGHSH and CDR2 LQKENI. CDR3: CASSPPGGARETQYF. In DNA, the CDR3 is TGTGCCAGCTCACCACCAGGGGGCGCCCGGGAGACCCAGTACTTC.

This clone came up once. The J gene is TRBJ2-6, the V gene TRBV4-1; D not certain. Trimming took 4 bases from V and 0 from J, leaving 10 bases between them. CDR1 is MGHRA and CDR2 is YSYEKL in the germline V gene. The CDR3 is 16 residues long. DNA of the CDR3: TGCGCCAGCAGCCTACAAACCAGCTCTGGGGCCAACGTCCTGACTTTC. It specifies CASSLQTSSGANVLTF.

There are a few counts of this clone. V gene TRBV5-1 combines with J gene TRBJ1-6; D not certain. The CDR3 runs to 14 residues. The V end lost 0 bases, the J end lost 6 bases, and 7 bases lay between the germline ends. The germline gives CDR1 SGHRS, CDR2 YFSETQ. The CDR3 nucleotides are TGCGCCAGCAGCTTGGTAGGGTTTAATTCACCCCTCCACTTT. This translates into CASSLVGFNSPLHF.

J is TRBJ2-1 and V is TRBV27, with D maybe TRBD2 (6 bases). Trimming took off 5 bases at V and 0 bases at J, with 14 bases between the two ends. In germline, CDR1 is MNHEY, CDR2 SMNVEV (reference sequence). This CDR3 has 16 amino acids. The CDR3 sequence is CASSLGTQSSYNEQFF. The CDR3 nucleotides are TGTGCCAGCAGTCTCGGGACTCAAAGCTCCTACAATGAGCAGTTCTTC.

The genes are TRBV11-2 and TRBJ2-2, with 7 positions matching TRBD2. This CDR3 region has 16 residues. V lost 2 bases, J lost 6 bases, and 9 bases stayed unmatched. Germline V lookup: CDR1 SGHAT, CDR2 FQNNGV. The CDR3, as DNA: TGTGCCAGCAGCTTAAACGGGGGGACCTCTTCCGGGGAGCTGTTTTTT. Residues: CASSLNGGTSSGELFF.

The rearrangement links TRBV7-9 to TRBJ2-1; D is uncertain. Trimming left V 1 base short and J 0 bases short, with 13 bases between. This CDR3 is built from 17 residues. Germline CDR1 is SEHNR and CDR2 is FQNEAQ (reference sequence). The CDR3 DNA follows: TGTGCCAGCAGCTTAGGTCGGACGGTCAGCTCCTACAATGAGCAGTTCTTC. Residues: CASSLGRTVSSYNEQFF.

The J gene is TRBJ2-1, the V gene TRBV29-1; 7 bases are shared with TRBD2. The V gene end was trimmed by 6 bases and the J gene end by 0 bases; junction bases not matched to a gene: 17. Germline V gene data show CDR1 as SQVTM and CDR2 as ANQGSEA. The CDR3 covers 18 residues. CDR3 residues: CSVPRGSGGLSSYNEQFF. In DNA form, the CDR3 reads TGCAGCGTCCCCCGGGGGTCGGGAGGCCTGAGCTCCTACAATGAGCAGTTCTTC.

V gene TRBV27 combines with J gene TRBJ2-1; 10 bases match TRBD2. From germline, CDR1 is MNHEY and CDR2 SMNVEV (reference sequence). The CDR3 is made up of 15 amino acids. The V and J ends lost 6 bases and 5 bases, in that order; junction bases with no gene match: 7. The CDR3 spells CASSLVLAGDNEQFF. The CDR3 nucleotides read TGTGCCAGCAGCTTGGTGCTAGCGGGGGACAATGAGCAGTTCTTC.

The J gene is TRBJ2-7, the V gene TRBV7-8; 7 bases line up with TRBD2. With 5 bases clipped from V and 4 bases from J, the junction kept 8 bases outside the gene matches. Per germline, CDR1 SGHVS and CDR2 FQNEAQ. The length of the CDR3 is 14 residues. Here the CDR3 reads CASSPQAGPYEQYF. The CDR3 region has the DNA TGTGCCAGCAGCCCGCAAGCGGGACCATACGAGCAGTACTTC. The variable domain in full, with the rest retrieved from reference TRBV7-8 and TRBJ2-7, is GAGVSQSPRYKVAKRGQDVALRCDPISGHVSLFWYQQALGQGPEFLTYFQNEAQLDKSGLPSDRFFAERPEGSVSTLKIQRTQQEDSAVYLCASSPQAGPYEQYFGPGTRLTVT.

This chain links TRBV7-8 with TRBJ1-4, with a possible D match to TRBD1 (5 bases). The CDR3 totals 16 residues. Looked up from germline, CDR1 is SGHVS and CDR2 is FQNEAQ. V lost 5 bases to trimming and J lost 0 bases, with 13 bases between them. The CDR3 spells CASSPLRDATNEKLFF. CDR3 DNA: TGTGCCAGCAGCCCCCTTCGGGACGCAACTAATGAAAAACTGTTTTTT.

The chain couples TRBV6-6 to TRBJ1-1; TRBD1 matches at 7 bases. Looked up from germline, CDR1 is MNHNY and CDR2 is SVGAGI (reference sequence). The CDR3 sequence is 14 residues long. The V segment lost 0 bases and the J segment 8 bases; nucleotides outside the gene matches: 6. The CDR3 DNA sequence: TGTGCCAGCAGTTACTCCCCACCGGGACAGGAAGCTTTCTTT. Amino acids: CASSYSPPGQEAFF.

This clone showed up just a few times. The CDR3 spells CATSLGLAGAYEQYF. CDR3 DNA: TGTGCCACCAGCCTCGGACTAGCGGGAGCCTACGAGCAGTACTTC. The chain joins TRBV15 to TRBJ2-7, with 13 nucleotides matching TRBD2. V was clipped by 5 bases and J by 2 bases; unmatched bases: 3. The CDR3 has 15 amino acids. Germline V gene lookup returns CDR1 LNHNV and CDR2 YYDKDF (reference sequence).

This clone came up a few times. The chain uses TRBV7-9 and TRBJ1-4; no firm D call. Germline V gene data show CDR1 as SEHNR and CDR2 as FQNEAQ (reference sequence). This CDR3 contains 14 residues. The germline V and J ends were trimmed by 3 bases and 6 bases, with 11 bases remaining between them. CDR3 coding DNA: TGTGCCAGCAGCTTGGGAGGCGAGTATGAAAAACTGTTTTTT. Translation: CASSLGGEYEKLFF.

The chain employs TRBV4-2 and TRBJ2-3; D is perhaps TRBD2 (7 bases). Germline CDR1 and CDR2: LGHNA and YNFKEQ. V gave up 1 base and J gave up 5 bases, with 16 bases separating them. CDR3 length equals 16 residues. The CDR3 DNA follows: TGTGCCAGCAGCCAAGTGGGGGGGCGCATGATAGATACGCAGTATTTT. Protein: CASSQVGGRMIDTQYF.

This chain uses TRBV5-1 with TRBJ2-5; D call uncertain. Per germline, CDR1 SGHRS and CDR2 YFSETQ. Trimming pared 4 bases from V and 2 bases from J, leaving 12 bases between. The length of the CDR3 is 14 residues. In nucleotides, the CDR3 is TGCGCCAGCAGCACCGCCCTTGGGCAAGAGACCCAGTACTTC. Encoded protein: CASSTALGQETQYF.

This clone is termed medium-sized (0.01 to 0.1%). The genes are TRBV6-6 and TRBJ1-6; tentatively, D is TRBD1 (5 bases). V dropped 0 bases and J dropped 15 bases, with 9 bases sitting between them. The CDR3 covers 12 residues. Germline loops: CDR1 MNHNY, CDR2 SVGAGI (reference sequence). The CDR3 here is CASSYSRGFLHF. In nucleotides, the CDR3 is TGTGCCAGCAGTTACTCAAGGGGATTCCTCCACTTT.